The T cell receptor (beta chain) described here comes from a study of cytomegalovirus exposure and HLA in healthy donors (TCRdb year 2017). With regard to the full study: A later analysis indicated that the 120 or so validation repertoires were generated on the platform also employed for the roughly 720 repertoires of the first cohort. To predict cytomegalovirus infection status, the study combined high-throughput TCR immunosequencing, statistical association of individual TCRs with disease status, and machine learning. The study aimed to test whether cataloging public T cell receptors could reveal signatures of past pathogen exposure. A separate validation cohort of about 110 different subjects was used in addition to the roughly 620-subject first cohort. Points the paper makes about the study in general: The authors suggested that the approach could potentially be extended to other disease states and immunological phenotypes. The classifier was reported to diagnose cytomegalovirus status with high specificity and sensitivity in both the original and validation cohorts. While some public TCRs were present in many individuals, most TCR sequences turned up only very rarely across donors. All 120 or so repertoires were used to score co-occurrence in the validation cohort in a later analysis, because that analysis had no HLA typing for the cohort. The study listed 170 or so TCR beta chains as associated with cytomegalovirus. A later analysis found that TCRs clustered in the first cohort also tended to co-occur in the 100 to 150 validation repertoires, with 94% of cluster scores above 0. A few of the identified cytomegalovirus-associated TCR beta chains were confirmed in vitro to be specific for cytomegalovirus antigens.

The donors belonged to the validation cohort of around 120 subjects, which was separate from the roughly 680-subject first cohort. Regarding this clone: Its recognized antigen is unknown. No quality values exist for individual bases; no much larger clone is one base distant.

Library preparation employed the immunoSEQ multiplex PCR assay. Per the original workflow: A statistical classification framework was built to diagnose cytomegalovirus status from the catalog of TCR beta chain sequences. Not all clones reach the TCRdb copy of this immuneACCESS table, which keeps in-frame sequences only. Checked studies attribute under half of the gap to unresolved V genes and leave the rest unexplained. That table supplies the V and J calls and clone size; D and trimming were determined from the DNA. A total of around 200,000 clones appear in this sample, around 82% of them only once. Of the sample, 2.5% to 3.5% is held by the ten largest clones. Taken from cysteine to phenylalanine, the CDR3 has 17 residues. Only the CDR3 DNA stays, 51 bases, in frame from base 1. The germline V gene specifies MGHDK as CDR1 and SYGVNS as CDR2.

This clonotype was obtained from a woman aged 18-29 years in good health and CMV-seropositive. Sequenced sample: PBMCs. The chain is made from TRBV25-1 and TRBJ2-5; 6 matching bases give a weak D call of TRBD2. The J call may be in error: the DNA end matches TRBJ2-7 better. The CDR3 region: CASSESSKPPGAYEQYF. The DNA sequence follows: TGTGCCAGCAGTGAATCATCCAAACCCCCGGGAGCCTACGAGCAGTACTTC.